One sample yielded the 11 T cell receptor beta chains listed below, sequenced in a study of cytomegalovirus exposure and HLA in healthy donors. PCR involved 60 Vbeta and 13 Jbeta primers. Sequenced by immunoSEQ multiplex PCR; TCRdb stores in-frame clones only, minus some. The sample consists of about 200,000 clones, approximately 80% of them appearing once. The sequencing input was PBMCs. These receptors all stem from a girl aged 2 to 9 in good health and CMV-seronegative.

The table lists this clone with a few counts. The V gene is TRBV29-1, the J gene TRBJ1-2, with D perhaps matching TRBD1 (6 bases). V lost 1 base and J 4 bases, leaving 22 bases between the germline ends. From germline, CDR1 is SQVTM and CDR2 ANQGSEA. CDR3 length: 17 amino acids. The CDR3 loop reads CSVEARPVRGGGYGYTF. For the CDR3, the DNA is TGCAGCGTTGAAGCGAGGCCGGTCCGGGGAGGGGGCTATGGCTACACCTTC.

On this clone itself: Other DNA sequences in this specimen translate into the identical CDR3. The V call is TRBV5-6, the J call TRBJ2-7; D is ambiguous. This CDR3 comprises 15 residues. The germline gives CDR1 SGHDT, CDR2 YYEEEE. Between the trimmed V and J ends, which lost 4 bases and 4 bases, there was a span of 18 bases. The CDR3 is CASSGWQAFQYEQYF. CDR3 DNA: TGTGCCAGCAGCGGCTGGCAGGCATTCCAATACGAGCAGTACTTC.

The genes are TRBV5-6 and TRBJ2-1; D not resolved. The CDR3 extends over 14 amino acids. V lost 4 bases, J lost 2 bases, and 10 bases lay in between. CDR1 is SGHDT and CDR2 is YYEEEE in the germline V gene. CDR3 amino acids: CASSLLGPYNEQFF. CDR3 DNA sequence: TGTGCCAGCAGCCTCCTAGGCCCCTACAATGAGCAGTTCTTC.

CDR3 nucleotides: TGTGCCAGCAGCATCGACAGGGCATCCGAGCAGTACTTC. Residues: CASSIDRASEQYF. The rearrangement uses TRBV11-2 and TRBJ2-7; 7 bases are a match to TRBD1. The germline gives CDR1 SGHAT, CDR2 FQNNGV. This CDR3 has 13 amino acids. J was trimmed by 6 bases and V by 5 bases; bases with no gene match: 7.

The chain employs TRBV6-1 and TRBJ2-7; D possibly corresponds to TRBD1 (6 bases). The CDR3 contains 15 residues. V lost 3 bases and J lost 3, with 15 bases in between. Germline CDR1 and CDR2: MNHNS and SASEGT. The CDR3 is CASSDIQGVIYEQYF. The DNA of the CDR3 is TGTGCCAGCAGTGATATACAGGGTGTGATCTACGAGCAGTACTTC.

This clone turned up a few times. J is TRBJ2-7 and V is TRBV27; D is perhaps TRBD1 (5 bases). This CDR3 has 14 residues. V was cut by 1 base and J by 4 bases, with 11 bases left in between. Germline values: CDR1 MNHEY, CDR2 SMNVEV (reference sequence). This chain's CDR3 is CASSLYPDSYEQYF. Written as DNA, the CDR3 is TGTGCCAGCAGTTTATACCCAGACAGTTACGAGCAGTACTTC.

The chain recombines TRBV7-9 with TRBJ1-4; 7 bases align to TRBD1. The CDR3 has 14 residues. CDR1 and CDR2 from the germline V gene are SEHNR and FQNEAQ (reference sequence). V dropped 2 bases and J dropped 7; count of bases not matched to a gene: 4. CDR3 residues: CASSLTGAPEKLFF. CDR3 coding DNA: TGTGCCAGCAGCTTAACAGGGGCCCCTGAAAAACTGTTTTTT. Based on the CDR3 plus reference TRBV7-9 and TRBJ1-4, the full variable domain is DTGVSQNPRHKITKRGQNVTFRCDPISEHNRLYWYRQTLGQGPEFLTYFQNEAQLEKSRLLSDRFSAERPKGSFSTLEIQRTEQGDSAMYLCASSLTGAPEKLFFGSGTQLSVL.

The chain uses TRBV6-1 and TRBJ1-1; D gene uncertain. The germline gives CDR1 MNHNS, CDR2 SASEGT. V was pared by 2 bases and J by 3 bases, with 16 bases between. The CDR3 length is 16 residues. The CDR3 nucleotides read TGTGCCAGCAGTGAATGGGTAATCATCCAGGACACTGAAGCTTTCTTT. This codes for CASSEWVIIQDTEAFF.

The V gene is TRBV27, the J gene TRBJ2-1; TRBD1 matches at 10 bases. Germline V gene lookup returns CDR1 MNHEY and CDR2 SMNVEV (reference sequence). This CDR3 spans 15 amino acids. Unmatched junction bases numbered 7, after V lost 4 bases and J lost 7 bases. The chain's CDR3 is CASSSTGQGGNEQFF. Here the CDR3 DNA reads TGTGCCAGCAGTTCCACCGGACAGGGGGGTAATGAGCAGTTCTTC.

This chain uses TRBV4-1 with TRBJ1-4; 9 bases are shared with TRBD1. Germline CDR1 and CDR2: MGHRA and YSYEKL. V shed 4 bases and J 8 bases; nucleotides not matched to a gene: 11. The CDR3 covers 16 residues. CDR3 nucleotides: TGCGCCAGCAGCCTGATGTCCGGGACAGGGAGCGAAAAACTGTTTTTT. Its translation: CASSLMSGTGSEKLFF.

The rearrangement uses TRBV14 and TRBJ1-2; D is perhaps TRBD1 (5 bases). V was cut by 3 bases and J by 0 bases, with 17 bases left in between. The length of the CDR3 is 17 residues. Per germline, CDR1 SGHDN and CDR2 FVKESK. The CDR3 reads CASSHISGFVPNYGYTF. In DNA, the CDR3 is TGTGCCAGCAGCCATATTTCAGGGTTCGTCCCTAACTATGGCTACACCTTC.